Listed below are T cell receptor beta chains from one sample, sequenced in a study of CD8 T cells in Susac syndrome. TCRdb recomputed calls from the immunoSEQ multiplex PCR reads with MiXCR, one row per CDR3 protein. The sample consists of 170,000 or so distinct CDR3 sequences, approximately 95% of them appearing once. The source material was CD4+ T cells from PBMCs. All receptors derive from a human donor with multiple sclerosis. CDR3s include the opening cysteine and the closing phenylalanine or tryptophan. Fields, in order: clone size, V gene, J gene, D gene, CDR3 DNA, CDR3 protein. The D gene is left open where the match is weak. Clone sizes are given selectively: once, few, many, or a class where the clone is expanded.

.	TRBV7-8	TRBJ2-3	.	TGTGCCAGCAGCTTGGAGGGCGGCCCTAGGGGTACGCAGTATTTT	CASSLEGGPRGTQYF
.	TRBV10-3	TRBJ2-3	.	TGTGCCATCAGTGAGGGCGGGGACACAGATACGCAGTATTTT	CAISEGGDTDTQYF
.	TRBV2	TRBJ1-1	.	TGTGCCAGTGCGATCAGACTGATGAACACTGAAGCTTTCTTT	CASAIRLMNTEAFF
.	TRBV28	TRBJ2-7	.	TGTGCCAGCAGTATGAGCAGCTCCTACGAGCAGTACTTC	CASSMSSSYEQYF
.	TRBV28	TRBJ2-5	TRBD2	TGTGCCAGCAGCCCCCCCGGAACGGGAGGGCCGGAGACCCAGTACTTC	CASSPPGTGGPETQYF
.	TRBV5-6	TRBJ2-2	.	TGTGCCAGCAGCTTACAGGGGAGGGAAACCACCGGGGAGCTGTTTTTT	CASSLQGRETTGELFF
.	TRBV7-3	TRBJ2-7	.	TGTGCCAGCAGCCCAAGGGGGGGTTCGACCTACGAGCAGTACTTC	CASSPRGGSTYEQYF
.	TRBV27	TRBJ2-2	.	TGTGCCAGCAGTTTCCGGACGCCCGGGGAGCTGTTTTTT	CASSFRTPGELFF
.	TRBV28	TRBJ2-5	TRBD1	TGTGCCAGCACCTCACCTTTCGGACAGGGAGTGACCCAGTACTTC	CASTSPFGQGVTQYF
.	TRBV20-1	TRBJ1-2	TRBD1	TGCAGTGCGCCGGGACAGGGGGCTTATGGCTACACCTTC	CSAPGQGAYGYTF
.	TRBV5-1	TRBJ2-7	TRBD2	TGCGCCAGCAGCTTGGCGGGAGGGCGTGCGGCCGAGCAGTACTTC	CASSLAGGRAAEQYF
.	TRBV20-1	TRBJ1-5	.	TGCAGTGCTAGTACAGGGAATCAGCCCCAGCATTTT	CSASTGNQPQHF
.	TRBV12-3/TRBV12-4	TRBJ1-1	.	TGTGCCAGCAGTTTCAGGGGATTTGGGGGAGTGAACACTGAAGCTTTCTTT	CASSFRGFGGVNTEAFF
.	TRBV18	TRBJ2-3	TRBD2	TGTGCCAGCTCACCGCCGGGACTAGCGGGGGGCGGAGGAGATACGCAGTATTTT	CASSPPGLAGGGGDTQYF
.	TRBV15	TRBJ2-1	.	TGTGCCACCAGCAGAGAAAGGGGGAGCTCCTACAATGAGCAGTTCTTC	CATSRERGSSYNEQFF
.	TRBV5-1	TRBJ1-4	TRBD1	TGCGCCAGCAGCCAATGGACAGGGGCTAATGAAAAACTGTTTTTT	CASSQWTGANEKLFF
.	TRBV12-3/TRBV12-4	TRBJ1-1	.	TGTGCCAGCACTTTCCAGGCGAACACTGAAGCTTTCTTT	CASTFQANTEAFF
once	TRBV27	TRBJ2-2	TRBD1	TGTGCCAGCAGCCTCTACAGGGGCGCGAACACCGGGGAGCTGTTTTTT	CASSLYRGANTGELFF
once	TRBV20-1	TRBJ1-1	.	TGCAGTGCGCCCGCAGGGTACACTGAAGCTTTCTTT	CSAPAGYTEAFF